This T cell receptor (beta chain) derives from a study of Graves' ophthalmopathy and Graves' hyperthyroidism (dated by TCRdb to the late 2010s). In terms of the full investigation: Peripheral blood was collected at initial diagnosis, prior to any treatment. The study used signatures of the TCR beta repertoire to tell Graves' ophthalmopathy apart from Graves' hyperthyroidism and to predict which patients would progress to ophthalmopathy. In total, around 140 blood samples were TCR-sequenced: around 42 ophthalmopathy, about 75 hyperthyroidism and roughly 17 hyperthyroidism-to-ophthalmopathy patients. To explore V-J signatures that separate ophthalmopathy from hyperthyroidism, a discovery set of about a hundred patients was enrolled, consisting of 40 to 45 with ophthalmopathy and around 60 with stable hyperthyroidism. For independent validation, a separate cohort was made up of around 19 hyperthyroidism patients plus 17 patients who later progressed from hyperthyroidism to ophthalmopathy. T-cell repertoires of thyroid tissue and blood were compared in several hyperthyroidism patients. Following sampling, methimazole starting at 30 mg daily was administered to hyperthyroidism patients, and high-dose intravenous methylprednisolone was administered to ophthalmopathy patients.

The full study reports these points: In validation, the model predicted ophthalmopathy progression with 55% to 71% sensitivity and 72.22% specificity; 12 predicted patients were CT-confirmed with GO in a median of around 6.5 months. Most of the expanded thyroid clonotypes with a frequency above 0.001 were also detected in blood, and it was suggested that the thyroid immune response may be reflected by blood repertoires. Sample size was not predetermined statistically, and investigators were not blinded to group allocation. In cross-validation, the 13-signature model distinguished ophthalmopathy from stable hyperthyroidism with around 90% sensitivity and about 81% specificity, while in the test set the corresponding values were around 79% and 71%.

As for this clonotype: Its binding antigen is unknown. No much larger clone exists at a distance of one base, and base qualities are not known.

For repertoire sequencing, the TCR beta CDR3 regions were amplified from RNA transcripts. A first-round RT-PCR used HTBI primers with the Qiagen OneStep RT-PCR kit, followed by a second-round multiplex PCR, size selection and purification. Libraries were sequenced paired-end with 100 bp reads on an Illumina HiSeq2000. For the original study's pipeline: SOAPnuke was used to process the reads, removing any read that contained adapters or uncalled bases, had a mean Phred below 15, or lacked an exact match to the constant primer or identifier. High-quality paired reads were merged with COPE v1.2.5. Each unique nucleotide sequence was treated as a clonotype, and MiTCR v1.1 was used to align the clonotypes to the IMGT TRB V, D and J references. The analysis was limited to V-J combinations with a frequency above 0.0001, which together covered just over 98% of the repertoires. For each V-J combination, a TCR clonal expansion and chaos score was defined as F50 clonal expansion divided by the chaos observed in the TCRdist matrix. Welch's t-statistics and random forest were used to narrow the features down to around 13 V-J combinations, which were then fed into a naive Bayes classifier. The similarity between thyroid and blood repertoires was quantified using the Morisita-Horn index. TCRdb applied fastp at Q25 and MiXCR to the public reads, then kept only in-frame beta chains. Entries that share a CDR3 protein sequence are merged under the most common genes and DNA. These V and J calls are TCRdb output, not the study's own analysis. The table for this sample lists 660,000 or so distinct CDR3 sequences; about 38% of them were counted only once. The leading ten clones occupy more than 3% of the sample.

As encoded in the germline V gene, CDR1 is SGHRS while CDR2 is YFSETQ. The CDR3 runs 14 residues from the cysteine to the phenylalanine. Only CDR3 DNA remains: 42 bases, in frame from the first base. V drops 7 bases and J drops 2 bases, leaving 15 bases in between. Patients with ophthalmopathy had moderately to severely active disease, with a Clinical Activity Score of 3 or more, a NOSPECS grade of 4 or more, and a disease duration of less than 3 months. Patients with other autoimmune diseases, uncontrolled infections, pregnancy or lactation were excluded from the study. Diagnosis relied on clinical symptoms, serum thyroxine, TRAb, thyroid ultrasound and orbital computed tomography. PBMCs were isolated from about 9 ml of fresh peripheral blood by Ficoll-Paque density gradient centrifugation. Trizol reagent was used to extract the total RNA, and its quality was then checked on an Agilent 2100 Bioanalyzer.

Sequencing used peripheral blood. The rearrangement joined TRBV5-1 to TRBJ2-5, with a tentative D gene TRBD2 over 6 matching bases. The receptor's source is an adult man with Graves' ophthalmopathy. The DNA is as follows: TGCGCCAGCGTTGGAGGGGATGAGCAAGAGACCCAGTACTTC. Its protein reads: CASVGGDEQETQYF. When the CDR3 is completed using the reference TRBV5-1 and TRBJ2-5 genes on either side, the full variable domain is KAGVTQTPRYLIKTRGQQVTLSCSPISGHRSVSWYQQTPGQGLQFLFEYFSETQRNKGNFPGRFSGRQFSNSRSEMNVSTLELGDSALYLCASVGGDEQETQYFGPGTRLLVL.